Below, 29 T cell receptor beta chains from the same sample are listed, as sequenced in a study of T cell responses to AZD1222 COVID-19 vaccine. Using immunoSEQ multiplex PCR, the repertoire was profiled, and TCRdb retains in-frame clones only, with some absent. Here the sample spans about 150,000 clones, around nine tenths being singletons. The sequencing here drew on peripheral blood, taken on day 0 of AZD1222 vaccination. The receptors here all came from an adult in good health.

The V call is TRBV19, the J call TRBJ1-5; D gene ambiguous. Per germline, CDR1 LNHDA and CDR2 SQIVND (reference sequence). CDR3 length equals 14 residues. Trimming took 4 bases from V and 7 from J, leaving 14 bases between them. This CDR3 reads CASSTGGVGQPQHF. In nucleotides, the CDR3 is TGTGCCAGTAGTACAGGCGGGGTCGGACAGCCCCAGCATTTT.

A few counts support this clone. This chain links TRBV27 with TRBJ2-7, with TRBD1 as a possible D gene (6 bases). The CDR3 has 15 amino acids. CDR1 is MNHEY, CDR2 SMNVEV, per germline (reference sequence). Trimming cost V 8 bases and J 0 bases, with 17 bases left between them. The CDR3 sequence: CASRKGGGSSYEQYF. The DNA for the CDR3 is TGTGCCAGCCGCAAAGGGGGTGGTTCCTCCTACGAGCAGTACTTC.

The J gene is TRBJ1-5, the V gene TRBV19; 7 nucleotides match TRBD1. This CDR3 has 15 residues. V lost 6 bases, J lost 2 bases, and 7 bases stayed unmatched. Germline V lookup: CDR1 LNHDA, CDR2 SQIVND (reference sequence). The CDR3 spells CASRNQGGGNQPQHF. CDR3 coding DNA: TGTGCCAGTAGAAATCAGGGGGGGGGCAATCAGCCCCAGCATTTT.

CDR3 sequence reads: CASSPWTGGKKNEQYF. The CDR3 coding sequence is TGTGCCAGCAGTCCCTGGACAGGGGGCAAGAAGAACGAGCAGTACTTC. The chain employs TRBV27 and TRBJ2-7; 11 bases line up with TRBD1. Unmatched junction bases numbered 11, after V lost 5 bases and J lost 5 bases. The CDR3 totals 16 residues. In germline, CDR1 is MNHEY, CDR2 SMNVEV (reference sequence).

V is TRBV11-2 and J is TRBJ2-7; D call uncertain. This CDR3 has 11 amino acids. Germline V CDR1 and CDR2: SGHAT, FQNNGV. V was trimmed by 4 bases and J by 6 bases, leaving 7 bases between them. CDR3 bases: TGTGCCAGCAGCTACGGGCGCGAGCAGTACTTC. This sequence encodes CASSYGREQYF.

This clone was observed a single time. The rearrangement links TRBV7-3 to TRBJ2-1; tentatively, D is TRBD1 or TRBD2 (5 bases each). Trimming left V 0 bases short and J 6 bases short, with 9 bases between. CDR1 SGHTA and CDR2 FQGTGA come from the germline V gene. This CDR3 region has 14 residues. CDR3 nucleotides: TGTGCCAGCAGCTTAACGGCAGGGACCAATGAGCAGTTCTTC. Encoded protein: CASSLTAGTNEQFF.

The CDR3 protein is CASSEARGNSPLHF. DNA for the CDR3: TGCGCCAGCAGCGAGGCTCGTGGGAATTCACCCCTCCACTTT. This chain links TRBV10-1 with TRBJ1-6; no clear D gene. The CDR3 has 14 residues. Germline V gene lookup returns CDR1 WNHNN and CDR2 SYGVQD (reference sequence). The V end was cut by 6 bases, the J end by 7 bases, with 13 bases between.

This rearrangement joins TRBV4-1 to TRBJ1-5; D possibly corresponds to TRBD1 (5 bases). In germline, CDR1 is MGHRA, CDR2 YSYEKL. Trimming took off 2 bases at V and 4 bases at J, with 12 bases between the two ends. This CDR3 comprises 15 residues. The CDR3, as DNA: TGCGCCAGCAGCCAACCGACAGCGGATAATCAGCCCCAGCATTTT. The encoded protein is CASSQPTADNQPQHF.

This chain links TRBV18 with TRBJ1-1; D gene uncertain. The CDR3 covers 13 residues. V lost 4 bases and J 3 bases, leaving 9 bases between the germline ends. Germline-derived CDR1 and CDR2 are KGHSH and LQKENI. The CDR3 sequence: CASSLLADTEAFF. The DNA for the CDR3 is TGTGCCAGCTCACTGTTGGCGGACACTGAAGCTTTCTTT. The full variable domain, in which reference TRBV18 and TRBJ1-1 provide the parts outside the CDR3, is NAGVMQNPRHLVRRRGQEARLRCSPMKGHSHVYWYRQLPEEGLKFMVYLQKENIIDESGMPKERFSAEFPKEGPSILRIQQVVRGDSAAYFCASSLLADTEAFFGQGTRLTVV.

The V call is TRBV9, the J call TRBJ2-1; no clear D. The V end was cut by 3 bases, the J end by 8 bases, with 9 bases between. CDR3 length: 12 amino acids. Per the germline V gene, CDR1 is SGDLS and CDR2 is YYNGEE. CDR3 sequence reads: CASSGDMDEQFF. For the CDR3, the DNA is TGTGCCAGCAGCGGAGACATGGATGAGCAGTTCTTC.

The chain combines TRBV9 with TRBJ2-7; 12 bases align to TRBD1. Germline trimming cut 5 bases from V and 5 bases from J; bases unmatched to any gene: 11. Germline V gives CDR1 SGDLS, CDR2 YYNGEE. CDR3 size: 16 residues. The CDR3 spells CASSLRGQGAPHEQYF. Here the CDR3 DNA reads TGTGCCAGCAGTCTCCGGGGACAGGGGGCGCCGCACGAGCAGTACTTC.

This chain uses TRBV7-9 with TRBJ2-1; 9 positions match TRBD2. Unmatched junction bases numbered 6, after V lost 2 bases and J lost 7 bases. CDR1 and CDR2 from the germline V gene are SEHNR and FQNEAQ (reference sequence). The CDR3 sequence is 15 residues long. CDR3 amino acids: CASSLLAGVRNEQFF. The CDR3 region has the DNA TGTGCCAGCAGCTTATTAGCGGGAGTAAGGAATGAGCAGTTCTTC. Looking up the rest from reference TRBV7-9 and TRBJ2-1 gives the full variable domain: DTGVSQNPRHKITKRGQNVTFRCDPISEHNRLYWYRQTLGQGPEFLTYFQNEAQLEKSRLLSDRFSAERPKGSFSTLEIQRTEQGDSAMYLCASSLLAGVRNEQFFGPGTRLTVL.

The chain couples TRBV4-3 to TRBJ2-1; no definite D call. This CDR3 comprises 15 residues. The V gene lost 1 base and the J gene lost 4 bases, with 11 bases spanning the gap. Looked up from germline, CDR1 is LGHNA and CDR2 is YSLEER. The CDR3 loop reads CASSQVVRVYNEQFF. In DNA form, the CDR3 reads TGCGCCAGCAGCCAAGTCGTAAGGGTTTACAATGAGCAGTTCTTC.

The chain's CDR3 is CASSQSPTGGLGGYTF. The CDR3 DNA is TGTGCCAGCAGCCAGTCACCGACAGGCGGTTTAGGTGGCTACACCTTC. The gene calls are TRBV7-9 and TRBJ1-2; possibly TRBD1 for D (6 bases). Trimming pared 5 bases from V and 7 bases from J, leaving 23 bases between. CDR3 length: 16 residues. Germline CDR1 SEHNR, CDR2 FQNEAQ (reference sequence).

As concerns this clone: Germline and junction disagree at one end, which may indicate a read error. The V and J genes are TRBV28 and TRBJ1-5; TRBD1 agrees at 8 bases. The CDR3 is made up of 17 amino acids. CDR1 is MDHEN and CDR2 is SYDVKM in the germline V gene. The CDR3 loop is CASNPRRQGRSNQPQHF. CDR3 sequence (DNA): TGTGCAAGCAACCCACGGAGACAGGGGCGGAGCAATCAGCCCCAGCATTTT.

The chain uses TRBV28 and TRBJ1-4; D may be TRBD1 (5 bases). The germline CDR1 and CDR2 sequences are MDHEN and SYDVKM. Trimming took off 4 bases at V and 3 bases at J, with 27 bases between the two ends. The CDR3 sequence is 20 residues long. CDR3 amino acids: CASSYPPSRWGNWSNEKLFF. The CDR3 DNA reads TGTGCCAGCAGTTATCCCCCCAGTCGTTGGGGCAATTGGTCTAATGAAAAACTGTTTTTT.

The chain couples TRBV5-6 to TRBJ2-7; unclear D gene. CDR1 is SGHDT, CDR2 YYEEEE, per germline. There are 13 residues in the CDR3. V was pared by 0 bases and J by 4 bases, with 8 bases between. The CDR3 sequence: CASSLGVGYEQYF. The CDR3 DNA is TGTGCCAGCAGCTTGGGTGTAGGGTACGAGCAGTACTTC.

DNA of the CDR3: TGCAGCGTAACCGGGACAGACATCTACGAGCAGTACTTC. Translation: CSVTGTDIYEQYF. The V call is TRBV29-1, the J call TRBJ2-7; 7 nucleotides agree with TRBD1. The CDR3 totals 13 residues. With 6 bases clipped from V and 3 bases from J, the junction kept 8 bases outside the gene matches. Germline-derived CDR1 and CDR2 are SQVTM and ANQGSEA.

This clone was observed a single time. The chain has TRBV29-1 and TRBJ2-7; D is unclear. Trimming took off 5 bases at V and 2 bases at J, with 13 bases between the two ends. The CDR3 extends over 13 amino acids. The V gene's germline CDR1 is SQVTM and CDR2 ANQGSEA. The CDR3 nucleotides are TGCAGCGTTTTTTTGACCCGAGCCTACGAGCAGTACTTC. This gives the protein CSVFLTRAYEQYF.

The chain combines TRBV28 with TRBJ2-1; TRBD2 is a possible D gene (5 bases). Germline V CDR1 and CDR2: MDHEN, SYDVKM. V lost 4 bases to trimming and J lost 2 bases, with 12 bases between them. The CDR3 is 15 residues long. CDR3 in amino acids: CASSSHSGTYNEQFF. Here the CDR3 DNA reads TGTGCCAGCAGTTCCCATTCCGGGACCTACAATGAGCAGTTCTTC.

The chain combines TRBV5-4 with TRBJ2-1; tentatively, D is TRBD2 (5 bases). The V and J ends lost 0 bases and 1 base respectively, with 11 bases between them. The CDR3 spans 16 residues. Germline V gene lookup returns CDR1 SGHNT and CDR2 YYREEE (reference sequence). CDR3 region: CASSLVGRGSYNEQFF. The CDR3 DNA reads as TGTGCCAGCAGCTTGGTCGGGCGCGGGTCCTACAATGAGCAGTTCTTC.

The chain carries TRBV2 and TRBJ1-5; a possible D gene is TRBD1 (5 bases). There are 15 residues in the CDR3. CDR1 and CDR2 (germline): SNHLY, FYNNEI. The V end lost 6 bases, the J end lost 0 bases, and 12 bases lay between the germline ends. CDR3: CASRDRDGSNQPQHF. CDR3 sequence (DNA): TGTGCCAGCAGAGACCGGGACGGTAGCAATCAGCCCCAGCATTTT.

CDR3 protein: CASSEQGSQYF. For the CDR3, the DNA is TGTGCCAGCAGTGAACAGGGCTCGCAGTATTTT. The chain has TRBV9 and TRBJ2-3, with D possibly matching TRBD1 (6 bases). The CDR3 has 11 residues. The V and J ends lost 5 bases and 10 bases respectively, with 11 bases between them. CDR1 and CDR2 from the germline V gene are SGDLS and YYNGEE.

The CDR3 region has the DNA TGTGCCAGCTCACCAGTGAGACAGGGGGCGGTGAACACTGAAGCTTTCTTT. It yields the protein CASSPVRQGAVNTEAFF. V gene TRBV18 combines with J gene TRBJ1-1, with 10 bases fitting TRBD1. The CDR3 has 17 residues. Germline values: CDR1 KGHSH, CDR2 LQKENI. Losses at the gene ends were 2 bases for V and 0 bases for J; bases not matched to a gene: 6.

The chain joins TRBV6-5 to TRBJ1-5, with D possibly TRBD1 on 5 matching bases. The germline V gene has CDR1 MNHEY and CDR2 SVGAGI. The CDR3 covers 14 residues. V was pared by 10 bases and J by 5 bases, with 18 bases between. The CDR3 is CATSLTREHQPQHF. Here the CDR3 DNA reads TGTGCCACCTCCTTGACCAGGGAGCATCAGCCCCAGCATTTT.

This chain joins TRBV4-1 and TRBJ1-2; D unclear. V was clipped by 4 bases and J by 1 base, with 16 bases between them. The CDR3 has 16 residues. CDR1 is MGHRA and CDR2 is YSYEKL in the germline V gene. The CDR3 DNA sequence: TGCGCCAGCAGCCCTAGGGAGGGCCCTATTAACTATGGCTACACCTTC. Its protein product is CASSPREGPINYGYTF.

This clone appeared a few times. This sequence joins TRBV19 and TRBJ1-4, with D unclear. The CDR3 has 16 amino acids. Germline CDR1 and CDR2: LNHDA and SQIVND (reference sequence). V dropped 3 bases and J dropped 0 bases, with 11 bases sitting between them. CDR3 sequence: CASSIEGRATNEKLFF. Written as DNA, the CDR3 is TGTGCCAGTAGTATTGAAGGGAGAGCAACTAATGAAAAACTGTTTTTT. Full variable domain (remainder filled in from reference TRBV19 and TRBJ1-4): DGGITQSPKYLFRKEGQNVTLSCEQNLNHDAMYWYRQDPGQGLRLIYYSQIVNDFQKGDIAEGYSVSREKKESFPLTVTSAQKNPTAFYLCASSIEGRATNEKLFFGSGTQLSVL.

CDR3 residues: CATSRPPRIAGQETQYF. The CDR3 DNA follows: TGTGCCACCAGCAGACCCCCGAGAATAGCGGGACAAGAGACCCAGTACTTC. The rearrangement uses TRBV15 and TRBJ2-5; TRBD2 aligns across 8 bases. The CDR3 sequence is 17 residues long. Germline V gene lookup returns CDR1 LNHNV and CDR2 YYDKDF (reference sequence). V gave up 2 bases and J gave up 2 bases; unmatched junction bases: 10.

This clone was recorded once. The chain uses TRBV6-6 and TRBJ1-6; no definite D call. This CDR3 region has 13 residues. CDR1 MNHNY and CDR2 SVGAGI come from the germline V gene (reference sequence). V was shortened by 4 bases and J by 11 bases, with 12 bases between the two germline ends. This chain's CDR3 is CASSFGIETPLHF. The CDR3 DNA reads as TGTGCCAGCAGTTTTGGGATCGAGACACCCCTCCACTTT.